The 30 T cell receptor beta chains listed next were all sequenced from one sample in a study of synovial regulatory T cells in juvenile arthritis. The table came from immunoSEQ multiplex PCR; TCRdb's copy has only in-frame clones and leaves some out. The specimen's table records around 8,000 clones. The material sequenced was Treg cells from blood. Described subset: remaining (HLA-DR-negative) circulating blood Treg cells. The receptors shown here come from a donor under 30 with juvenile idiopathic arthritis.

The chain links TRBV28 to TRBJ2-6. Looked up from germline, CDR1 is MDHEN and CDR2 is SYDVKM. The CDR3 is 19 residues long. The entry carries no DNA sequence. The CDR3 sequence: CASSPINRDVRSGANVLTF.

The chain joins TRBV4-1 to TRBJ2-3; TCRdb proposes TRBD1, but this gene call is untestable without DNA. Germline CDR1 reads MGHRA; CDR2 reads YSYEKL. The CDR3 contains 17 residues. Only the protein is available. The CDR3 loop reads CASSGGSAHSSTDTQYF.

This CDR3 reads CASSLEGNTQYF. The chain combines TRBV5-1 with TRBJ2-3; TCRdb gives TRBD1 as the D gene, but with no DNA this cannot be confirmed. The CDR3 has 12 amino acids. Only the protein sequence is given. Germline CDR1 and CDR2: SGHRS and YFSETQ.

This chain uses TRBV5-4 with TRBJ2-3; the TCRdb D gene call, TRBD1, has no DNA to confirm it. The CDR3 runs 14 residues. Only the protein sequence is given. The germline V gene encodes CDR1 SGHNT and CDR2 YYREEE (reference sequence). The CDR3 here is CASSPGTRTDTQYF.

CDR3: CASPKDRSSYEQYF. The chain has TRBV27 and TRBJ2-7. The CDR3 runs 14 residues. No DNA sequence was recorded. The germline CDR1 and CDR2 sequences are MNHEY and SMNVEV (reference sequence).

The chain has TRBV19 and TRBJ2-5; there is no DNA to check the TCRdb D call of TRBD2. This CDR3 has 21 amino acids. No DNA was logged. The germline V gene encodes CDR1 LNHDA and CDR2 SQIVND (reference sequence). CDR3 sequence reads: CASSIDRGGLAGVSQLGTQYF.

The V and J genes are TRBV15 and TRBJ1-1. Germline V gives CDR1 LNHNV, CDR2 YYDKDF (reference sequence). The CDR3 is made up of 13 amino acids. A DNA sequence was not provided. CDR3 amino acids: CATSRGLNTEAFF.

The chain recombines TRBV5-4 with TRBJ1-2; TCRdb indicates TRBD1, and absent DNA this call remains unverified. CDR3 length: 15 residues. DNA for this receptor is not on file. Germline CDR1 reads SGHNT; CDR2 reads YYREEE (reference sequence). CDR3 in amino acids: CASSFRGTALYGYTF.

The J gene is TRBJ1-1, the V gene TRBV28. The CDR3 sequence is 14 residues long. The DNA is unrecorded. Germline values: CDR1 MDHEN, CDR2 SYDVKM. The CDR3 loop is CASSLILGNTEAFF. Full variable domain (rest looked up from reference TRBV28 and TRBJ1-1): DVKVTQSSRYLVKRTGEKVFLECVQDMDHENMFWYRQDPGLGLRLIYFSYDVKMKEKGDIPEGYSVSREKKERFSLILESASTNQTSMYLCASSLILGNTEAFFGQGTRLTVV.

The chain recombines TRBV19 with TRBJ2-1; TCRdb's D call of TRBD2 is untestable without DNA. This CDR3 is built from 18 residues. No DNA has been recorded. CDR1 and CDR2 (germline): LNHDA, SQIVND (reference sequence). Here the CDR3 reads CASSDRGTSGMSYNEQFF.

The chain carries TRBV28 and TRBJ1-1; absent DNA, TCRdb's TRBD1 call cannot be checked. The CDR3 has 14 residues. No DNA accompanies this entry. Germline loops: CDR1 MDHEN, CDR2 SYDVKM. Here the CDR3 reads CASSPPVRSAEAFF.

The chain is built from TRBV28 and TRBJ1-5. The length of the CDR3 is 14 residues. Nucleotide data are not available. Germline CDR1 reads MDHEN; CDR2 reads SYDVKM. This CDR3 reads CAVHGGLSNQPQHF.

The rearrangement links TRBV19 to TRBJ1-2. The length of the CDR3 is 13 residues. No DNA is recorded. Germline CDR1 and CDR2: LNHDA and SQIVND (reference sequence). CDR3 region: CASSMDPVNGYTF.

CDR3 amino acids: CASSRHLAAGNTIYF. The chain has TRBV6-5 and TRBJ1-3; TCRdb selects TRBD1, and the lack of DNA leaves this call unchecked. This CDR3 contains 15 residues. No DNA sequence was recorded. Germline V gene data show CDR1 as MNHEY and CDR2 as SVGAGI.

This chain joins TRBV18 and TRBJ2-3. The CDR3 length is 13 residues. No DNA is given. Per the germline V gene, CDR1 is KGHSH and CDR2 is LQKENI. Here the CDR3 reads CASSPEEGDTQYF.

This chain's CDR3 is CASSVRRGLAGTMQYF. The chain combines TRBV5-6 with TRBJ2-3; TCRdb's D gene call, TRBD2, goes unchecked for lack of DNA. Germline V CDR1 and CDR2: SGHDT, YYEEEE. This CDR3 has 16 residues. The record lacks a DNA sequence.

The chain carries TRBV5-1 and TRBJ2-1; TCRdb picks TRBD1, but there is no DNA to check that call. Germline V lookup: CDR1 SGHRS, CDR2 YFSETQ. CDR3 length: 15 residues. The record lacks a DNA sequence. CDR3 loop: CASSLVQGTYNEQFF.

The chain recombines TRBV5-1 with TRBJ2-1; TCRdb picks TRBD1, but there is no DNA to check that call. The CDR3 sequence is 15 residues long. Nucleotide data are not available. Looked up from germline, CDR1 is SGHRS and CDR2 is YFSETQ. The CDR3 sequence: CASSLTGQEGNEQFF. Full variable domain (rest looked up from reference TRBV5-1 and TRBJ2-1): KAGVTQTPRYLIKTRGQQVTLSCSPISGHRSVSWYQQTPGQGLQFLFEYFSETQRNKGNFPGRFSGRQFSNSRSEMNVSTLELGDSALYLCASSLTGQEGNEQFFGPGTRLTVL.

This chain links TRBV6-5 with TRBJ2-7; lacking DNA, the TRBD2 call made by TCRdb goes unchecked. The CDR3 covers 15 residues. Only the protein sequence is given. In germline, CDR1 is MNHEY, CDR2 SVGAGI. The CDR3 region is CASSYKGVRAHEQYF.

This chain joins TRBV20-1 and TRBJ2-2. Germline-derived CDR1 and CDR2 are DFQATT and SNEGSKA (reference sequence). The length of the CDR3 is 11 residues. No DNA appears here. This CDR3 is CSAGITGELFF.

The chain couples TRBV4-3 to TRBJ1-1. Germline assignment: CDR1 LGHNA and CDR2 YSLEER. The CDR3 is 13 amino acids. The protein alone is recorded here. The CDR3 here is CASSQELQREAFF.

The chain uses TRBV29-1 and TRBJ2-3; TCRdb indicates TRBD2, and absent DNA this call remains unverified. CDR3 length: 14 residues. DNA for this receptor is not on file. Germline V gives CDR1 SQVTM, CDR2 ANQGSEA. CDR3 region: CSVARAGNTDTQYF.

This chain links TRBV28 with TRBJ2-5; checking the TCRdb D call of TRBD2 is not possible without DNA. CDR3 length: 16 residues. The DNA is not on file. Per germline, CDR1 MDHEN and CDR2 SYDVKM. The CDR3 is CASSFRSWQTQETQYF.

The genes are TRBV5-1 and TRBJ2-1; TCRdb reports TRBD2, a call that lacks DNA to check it against. This CDR3 contains 14 residues. A DNA sequence was not provided. Germline values: CDR1 SGHRS, CDR2 YFSETQ. This CDR3 reads CASSELDGDNEQFF.

The V and J genes are TRBV18 and TRBJ1-1; checking the TCRdb D call of TRBD1 is not possible without DNA. Germline CDR1 is KGHSH and CDR2 is LQKENI. The CDR3 is 16 residues long. DNA for this receptor is not on file. CDR3 protein: CASSPRTGIMNTEAFF.

This rearrangement joins TRBV11-3 to TRBJ2-1; the TRBD2 assignment by TCRdb is unverifiable without DNA. The CDR3 consists of 14 residues. DNA was not recorded. Germline V gene sequence: CDR1 SGHNT, CDR2 YENEEA. CDR3 amino acids: CASSLESSSGEQFF.

The chain carries TRBV7-9 and TRBJ2-1; TCRdb selects TRBD1, and the lack of DNA leaves this call unchecked. The CDR3 loop spans 16 amino acids. No DNA is recorded. Germline V gene data show CDR1 as SEHNR and CDR2 as FQNEAQ (reference sequence). This chain's CDR3 is CASSSLPGQVYNEQFF.

The gene calls are TRBV5-6 and TRBJ2-5; the D gene TCRdb calls, TRBD1, cannot be checked with no DNA. This CDR3 is built from 14 residues. Nucleotide data are not available. Germline values: CDR1 SGHDT, CDR2 YYEEEE. CDR3: CASSYFRGGETQYF. The full variable domain, in which reference TRBV5-6 and TRBJ2-5 provide the parts outside the CDR3, is DAGVTQSPTHLIKTRGQQVTLRCSPKSGHDTVSWYQQALGQGPQFIFQYYEEEERQRGNFPDRFSGHQFPNYSSELNVNALLLGDSALYLCASSYFRGGETQYFGPGTRLLVL.

The CDR3 reads CASSSIVLGGSYGYTF. V usage is TRBV5-4 and J usage is TRBJ1-2. The CDR3 covers 16 residues. A DNA sequence was not provided. CDR1 and CDR2 from the germline V gene are SGHNT and YYREEE (reference sequence). Together with reference TRBV5-4 and TRBJ1-2, the CDR3 gives the full variable domain: ETGVTQSPTHLIKTRGQQVTLRCSSQSGHNTVSWYQQALGQGPQFIFQYYREEENGRGNFPPRFSGLQFPNYSSELNVNALELDDSALYLCASSSIVLGGSYGYTFGSGTRLTVV.

The chain employs TRBV5-1 and TRBJ2-5; there is no DNA to check the TCRdb D call of TRBD2. CDR1 and CDR2 (germline): SGHRS, YFSETQ. This CDR3 comprises 14 residues. The record lacks a DNA sequence. The CDR3 spells CASSRDLNQETQYF. Looking up the rest from reference TRBV5-1 and TRBJ2-5 gives the full variable domain: KAGVTQTPRYLIKTRGQQVTLSCSPISGHRSVSWYQQTPGQGLQFLFEYFSETQRNKGNFPGRFSGRQFSNSRSEMNVSTLELGDSALYLCASSRDLNQETQYFGPGTRLLVL.